This TCR beta chain was retrieved from a study of shared clonotypes between healthy human individuals. The overall study: For every donor, three CD4 naive, three CD4 memory, two CD8 naive and one CD8 memory plates were used.

With respect to this clone: The antigen remains unidentified.

Whole-study results and caveats: The study found about 5% of naive CD4 clonotypes shared across a handful of donors.

Measured with immunoSEQ multiplex PCR; TCRdb has only the in-frame clones, and not every one. The sample contains over a million clones, more than 65% of which appear only once. Trimming at V came to 1 base and at J to 3 bases, leaving 6 bases not matched to a gene. CDR1 and CDR2 from the germline V gene are GTSNPN and SVGIG (reference sequence). This CDR3 spans 15 amino acids. Every donor was a Caucasian adult from Nashville, Tennessee. Negatively enriched CD4+ T cells were divided by CD45RA into naive and memory. This chain connects TRBV30 to TRBJ1-3, with 7 bases identical to TRBD1. The sequence derives from a man younger than 35 in good health. Sequenced material: memory CD4+ T cells sorted from blood. Stated subset: CD45RA-negative fraction. The CDR3 sequence: CAWSAVRGVGNTIYF. CDR3 in DNA: TGTGCCTGGAGTGCGGTCAGGGGGGTTGGAAACACCATATATTTT.